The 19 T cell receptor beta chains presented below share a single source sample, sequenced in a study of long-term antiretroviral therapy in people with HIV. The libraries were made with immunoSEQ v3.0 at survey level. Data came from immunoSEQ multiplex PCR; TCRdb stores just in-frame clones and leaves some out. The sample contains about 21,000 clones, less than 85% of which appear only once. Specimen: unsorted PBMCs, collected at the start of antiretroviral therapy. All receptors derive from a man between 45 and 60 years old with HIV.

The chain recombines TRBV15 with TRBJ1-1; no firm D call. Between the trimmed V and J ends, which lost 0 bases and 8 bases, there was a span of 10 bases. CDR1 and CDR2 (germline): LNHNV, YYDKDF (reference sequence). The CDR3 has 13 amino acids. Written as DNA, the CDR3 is TGTGCCACCAGCAGAGACTCCGACATCGAAGCTTTCTTT. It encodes CATSRDSDIEAFF.

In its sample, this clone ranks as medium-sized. The CDR3 DNA follows: TGTGCCAGCAGTCCCAGTAGGGGTAGGACTGAAGCTTTCTTT. This translates into CASSPSRGRTEAFF. The chain has TRBV27 and TRBJ1-1; weak D call: TRBD1 (5 bases). The CDR3 sequence is 14 residues long. Germline-derived CDR1 and CDR2 are MNHEY and SMNVEV (reference sequence). The V gene lost 5 bases and the J gene lost 5 bases, with 15 bases spanning the gap.

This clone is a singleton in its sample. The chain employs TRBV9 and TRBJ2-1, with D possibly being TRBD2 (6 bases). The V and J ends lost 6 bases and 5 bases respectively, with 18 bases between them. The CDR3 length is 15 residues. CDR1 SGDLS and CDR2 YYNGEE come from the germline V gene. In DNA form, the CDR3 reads TGTGCCAGCACCCTCTCGGGGGACCCTAACAATGAGCAGTTCTTC. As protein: CASTLSGDPNNEQFF.

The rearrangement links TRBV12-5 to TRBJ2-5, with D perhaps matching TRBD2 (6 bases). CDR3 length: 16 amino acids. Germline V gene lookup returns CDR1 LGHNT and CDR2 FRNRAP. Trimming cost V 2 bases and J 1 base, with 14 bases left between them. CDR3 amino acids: CASGLPLEGLQETQYF. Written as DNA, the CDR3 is TGTGCTAGTGGTTTGCCGTTGGAGGGGCTCCAAGAGACCCAGTACTTC.

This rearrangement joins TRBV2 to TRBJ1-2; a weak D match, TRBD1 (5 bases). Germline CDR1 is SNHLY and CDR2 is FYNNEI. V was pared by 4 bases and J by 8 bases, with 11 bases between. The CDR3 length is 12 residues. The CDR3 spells CASSGTSRGYTF. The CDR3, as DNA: TGTGCCAGCAGTGGGACATCCAGAGGCTACACCTTC. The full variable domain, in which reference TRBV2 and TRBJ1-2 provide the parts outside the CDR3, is EPEVTQTPSHQVTQMGQEVILRCVPISNHLYFYWYRQILGQKVEFLVSFYNNEISEKSEIFDDQFSVERPDGSNFTLKIRSTKLEDSAMYFCASSGTSRGYTFGSGTRLTVV.

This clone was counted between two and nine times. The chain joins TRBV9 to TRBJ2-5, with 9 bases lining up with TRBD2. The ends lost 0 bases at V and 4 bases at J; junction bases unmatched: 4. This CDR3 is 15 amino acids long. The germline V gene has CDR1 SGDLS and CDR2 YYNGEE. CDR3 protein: CASSVDGTSIETQYF. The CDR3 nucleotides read TGTGCCAGCAGCGTAGATGGGACTAGCATAGAGACCCAGTACTTC.

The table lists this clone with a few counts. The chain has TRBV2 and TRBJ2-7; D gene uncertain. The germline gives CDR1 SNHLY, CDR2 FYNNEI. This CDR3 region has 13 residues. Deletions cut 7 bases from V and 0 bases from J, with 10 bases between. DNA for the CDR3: TGTGCCAGCATCCCACTACACTCCTACGAGCAGTACTTC. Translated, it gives CASIPLHSYEQYF.

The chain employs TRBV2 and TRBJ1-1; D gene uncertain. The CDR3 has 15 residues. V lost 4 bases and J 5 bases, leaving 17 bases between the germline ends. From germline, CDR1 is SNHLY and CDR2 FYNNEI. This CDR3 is CASSVPLAGSTEAFF. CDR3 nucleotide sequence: TGTGCCAGCAGTGTTCCCCTGGCAGGATCGACTGAAGCTTTCTTT.

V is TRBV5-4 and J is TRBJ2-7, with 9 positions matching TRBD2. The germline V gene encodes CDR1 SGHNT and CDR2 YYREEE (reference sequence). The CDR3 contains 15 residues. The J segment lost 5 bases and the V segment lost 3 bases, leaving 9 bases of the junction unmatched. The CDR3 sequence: CASSSGGRATNEQYF. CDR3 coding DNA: TGTGCCAGCAGCTCGGGCGGGAGGGCCACCAACGAGCAGTACTTC.

The CDR3 here is CASNRLGRETEAFF. The CDR3 nucleotides are TGTGCCAGTAATAGACTCGGGCGGGAGACTGAAGCTTTCTTT. The J gene is TRBJ1-1, the V gene TRBV19; D unresolved. The V gene's germline CDR1 is LNHDA and CDR2 SQIVND (reference sequence). The CDR3 has 14 amino acids. Trimming cost V 7 bases and J 5 bases, with 17 bases left between them. Based on the CDR3 plus reference TRBV19 and TRBJ1-1, the full variable domain is DGGITQSPKYLFRKEGQNVTLSCEQNLNHDAMYWYRQDPGQGLRLIYYSQIVNDFQKGDIAEGYSVSREKKESFPLTVTSAQKNPTAFYLCASNRLGRETEAFFGQGTRLTVV.

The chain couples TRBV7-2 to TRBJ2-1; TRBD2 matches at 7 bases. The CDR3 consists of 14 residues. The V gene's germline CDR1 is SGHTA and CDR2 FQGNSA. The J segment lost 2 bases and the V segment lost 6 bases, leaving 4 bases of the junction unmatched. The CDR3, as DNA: TGTGCCAGCAGGGCGGCGGGGGCCTACAATGAGCAGTTCTTC. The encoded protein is CASRAAGAYNEQFF. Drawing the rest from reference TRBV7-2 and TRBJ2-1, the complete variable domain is GAGVSQSPSNKVTEKGKDVELRCDPISGHTALYWYRQSLGQGLEFLIYFQGNSAPDKSGLPSDRFSAERTGGSVSTLTIQRTQQEDSAVYLCASRAAGAYNEQFFGPGTRLTVL.

CDR3 coding DNA: TGTGCCAGCAGCCCTAGTCCAGATACGCAGTATTTT. Its translation: CASSPSPDTQYF. The chain combines TRBV5-4 with TRBJ2-3, with D uncertain. The CDR3 length is 12 residues. Germline loops: CDR1 SGHNT, CDR2 YYREEE (reference sequence). V was shortened by 4 bases and J by 4 bases, with 7 bases between the two germline ends.

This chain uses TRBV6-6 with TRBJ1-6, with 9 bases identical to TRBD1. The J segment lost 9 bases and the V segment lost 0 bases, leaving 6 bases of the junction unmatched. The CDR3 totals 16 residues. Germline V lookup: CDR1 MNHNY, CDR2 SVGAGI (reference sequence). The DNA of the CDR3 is TGTGCCAGCAGTTACTCGGGACAGGGAACAGGTTCACCCCTCCACTTT. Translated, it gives CASSYSGQGTGSPLHF.

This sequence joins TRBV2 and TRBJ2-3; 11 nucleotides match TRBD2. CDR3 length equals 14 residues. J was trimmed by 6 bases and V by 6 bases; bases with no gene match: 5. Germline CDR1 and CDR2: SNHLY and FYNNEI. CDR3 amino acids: CASRVAGGMDTQYF. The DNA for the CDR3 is TGTGCCAGCAGGGTAGCGGGAGGGATGGATACGCAGTATTTT. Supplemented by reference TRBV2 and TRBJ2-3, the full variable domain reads EPEVTQTPSHQVTQMGQEVILRCVPISNHLYFYWYRQILGQKVEFLVSFYNNEISEKSEIFDDQFSVERPDGSNFTLKIRSTKLEDSAMYFCASRVAGGMDTQYFGPGTRLTVL.

The CDR3 bases are TGTGCCAGCAGTCTCAGACAGAACACTGAAGCTTTCTTT. As protein: CASSLRQNTEAFF. The J gene is TRBJ1-1, the V gene TRBV6-6; D unresolved. This CDR3 has 13 amino acids. V lost 5 bases to trimming and J lost 1 base, with 8 bases between them. In germline, CDR1 is MNHNY, CDR2 SVGAGI (reference sequence).

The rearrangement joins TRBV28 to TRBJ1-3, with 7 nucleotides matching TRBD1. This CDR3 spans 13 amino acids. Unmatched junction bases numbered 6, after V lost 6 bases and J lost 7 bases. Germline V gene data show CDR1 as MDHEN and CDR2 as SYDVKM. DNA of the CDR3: TGTGCCAGCAGCCCGACAGGGTGGAACACCATATATTTT. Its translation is CASSPTGWNTIYF.

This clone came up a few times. The CDR3 DNA reads TGTGCCTGGAGTGGAGGGTCCTACACTGAAGCTTTCTTT. This translates into CAWSGGSYTEAFF. The genes are TRBV30 and TRBJ1-1; D uncertain. Between the trimmed V and J ends, which lost 1 base and 3 bases, there was a span of 9 bases. CDR3 size: 13 residues. From germline, CDR1 is GTSNPN and CDR2 SVGIG (reference sequence).

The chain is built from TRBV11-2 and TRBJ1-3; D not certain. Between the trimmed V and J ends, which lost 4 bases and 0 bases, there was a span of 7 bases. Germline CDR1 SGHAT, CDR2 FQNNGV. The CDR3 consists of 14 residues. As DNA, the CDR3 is TGTGCCAGCAGCTACCTCTACTCTGGAAACACCATATATTTT. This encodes CASSYLYSGNTIYF.

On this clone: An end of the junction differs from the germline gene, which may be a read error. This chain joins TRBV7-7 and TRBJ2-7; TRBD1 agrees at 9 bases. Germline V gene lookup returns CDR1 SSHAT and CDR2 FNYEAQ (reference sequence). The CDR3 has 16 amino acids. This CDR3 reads CASTGYGTGKTYEQYF. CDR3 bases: TGTGCTAGCACCGGCTACGGGACAGGGAAAACCTACGAGCAGTACTTC.